A selection of T cell receptor beta chains follows, all from one sample in a study of blood T cells in healthy people across ages. TCRdb recomputed calls from the 5' RACE reads with MiXCR, one row per CDR3 protein. The table has over a million distinct CDR3 sequences, under 55% seen once. Specimen: blood. These receptors all stem from a woman aged 18 to 35 in good health. CDR3s include the opening cysteine and the closing phenylalanine or tryptophan. A D gene is named only where the DNA matches it firmly. Clone size is shown for a subset of rows, as once, few, many or a class of expanded clone.

>TRBV4-3|TRBD1|15|TRBJ2-1|.
CASSQEGQRYNEQFF
TGCGCCAGCAGCCAAGAGGGACAGCGTTACAATGAGCAGTTCTTC
>TRBV9|.|14|TRBJ2-7|.
CASSVGVMSDEQYF
TGTGCCAGCAGCGTAGGAGTTATGTCCGACGAGCAGTACTTC
>TRBV9|.|14|TRBJ2-3|.
CASSVSGRTDRQYF
TGTGCCAGCAGCGTTTCAGGGAGAACAGATAGGCAGTATTTT
>TRBV9|TRBD1|14|TRBJ2-7|few
CASSAGTGIYEQYF
TGTGCCAGCAGCGCCGGGACAGGGATCTACGAGCAGTACTTC
>TRBV12-3/TRBV12-4|.|14|TRBJ1-2|.
CASSPGLVDYGYTF
TGTGCCAGCAGTCCCGGACTGGTCGACTATGGCTACACCTTC
>TRBV12-3/TRBV12-4|TRBD1|18|TRBJ2-7|.
CASSLGRVGTGGPYEQYF
TGTGCCAGCAGTTTAGGTAGGGTAGGGACAGGGGGCCCATACGAGCAGTACTTC
>TRBV7-3|.|18|TRBJ2-1|few
CASSLSPPVGSSYNEQFF
TGTGCCAGCAGCTTAAGTCCTCCTGTCGGCAGCTCCTACAATGAGCAGTTCTTC
>TRBV5-1|TRBD1|17|TRBJ2-3|.
CASSLAVGTEYPDTQYF
TGCGCCAGCAGCTTGGCCGTAGGGACAGAATATCCCGATACGCAGTATTTT
>TRBV27|.|14|TRBJ2-3|few
CASSLSESTDTQYF
TGTGCCAGCAGTTTATCGGAGAGCACAGATACGCAGTATTTT
>TRBV27|.|13|TRBJ1-4|.
CASSRRKNEKLFF
TGTGCCAGCAGTCGACGAAAGAATGAAAAACTGTTTTTT
>TRBV9|.|16|TRBJ2-1|.
CASSVTGGLSYNEQFF
TGTGCCAGCAGCGTGACCGGGGGCCTCTCCTACAATGAGCAGTTCTTC
>TRBV6-2/TRBV6-3|TRBD2|15|TRBJ2-1|.
CASSSGGEGYNEQFF
TGTGCCAGCAGTTCTGGGGGGGAAGGCTACAATGAGCAGTTCTTC
>TRBV29-1|.|13|TRBJ1-2|few
CSVGRTDKGGYTF
TGCAGCGTTGGGCGGACAGACAAGGGTGGCTACACCTTC
>TRBV4-1|.|15|TRBJ1-2|few
CASSQEDSPWYGYTF
TGCGCCAGCAGCCAAGAAGACAGCCCCTGGTATGGCTACACCTTC
>TRBV25-1|TRBD2|16|TRBJ2-1|.
CASSDALAGGTNEQFF
TGTGCCAGCAGTGACGCTCTAGCGGGAGGTACTAATGAGCAGTTCTTC
>TRBV7-2|.|13|TRBJ2-1|.
CASSGPSLNEQFF
TGTGCCAGCAGCGGCCCTAGTCTCAATGAGCAGTTCTTC
>TRBV9|.|14|TRBJ1-5|few
CASSEKPHDQPQHF
TGTGCCAGCAGCGAGAAACCGCACGATCAGCCCCAGCATTTT
>TRBV5-1|.|15|TRBJ2-7|few
CASSLGVGRYDEQYF
TGCGCCAGCAGCTTGGGTGTAGGGCGGTACGACGAGCAGTACTTC
>TRBV29-1|.|13|TRBJ1-1|.
CSVEGQIRTEAFF
TGCAGCGTTGAAGGACAAATTCGGACTGAAGCTTTCTTT
>TRBV5-1|.|15|TRBJ1-6|.
CASSLLGQRDSPLHF
TGCGCCAGCAGCTTGCTGGGACAAAGGGATTCACCCCTCCACTTT
>TRBV20-1|.|14|TRBJ2-2|once
CSARSGANTGELFF
TGCAGTGCTAGGTCCGGAGCGAACACCGGGGAGCTGTTTTTT
>TRBV6-6|.|16|TRBJ2-7|.
CASSPLTDRHSYEQYF
TGTGCCAGCAGTCCTTTGACTGACCGCCACTCCTACGAGCAGTACTTC
>TRBV12-3/TRBV12-4|.|14|TRBJ2-1|.
CANSNGGGYNEQFF
TGTGCCAACAGTAACGGGGGAGGATACAATGAGCAGTTCTTC
>TRBV7-2|TRBD2|18|TRBJ2-4|.
CASSLTGRLAGAPNIQYF
TGTGCCAGCAGCTTAACCGGGAGACTAGCGGGGGCCCCAAACATTCAGTACTTC
>TRBV12-3/TRBV12-4|TRBD2|11|TRBJ2-1|.
CASILGGVQFF
TGTGCCAGCATCTTGGGGGGGGTGCAGTTCTTC
>TRBV25-1|TRBD2|14|TRBJ2-5|.
CASSPLADQETQYF
TGTGCCAGCAGTCCTCTAGCGGACCAAGAGACCCAGTACTTC
>TRBV7-9|TRBD2|15|TRBJ2-7|.
CASSSLWAGDYEQYF
TGTGCCAGCAGCTCCCTGTGGGCGGGAGACTACGAGCAGTACTTC
>TRBV4-3|.|13|TRBJ2-3|few
CASSQDVYYTQYF
TGCGCCAGCAGCCAAGATGTATATTATACGCAGTATTTT
>TRBV3-1|.|13|TRBJ1-1|.
CASSQDRVTRAFF
TGTGCCAGCAGCCAAGATAGGGTTACGCGCGCTTTCTTT
>TRBV7-9|.|14|TRBJ2-1|few
CASSSLPGRNEQFF
TGTGCCAGCAGCTCCCTCCCGGGACGCAATGAGCAGTTCTTC
>TRBV6-6|.|13|TRBJ1-6|.
CATTNRDNSPLHF
TGTGCCACCACGAACAGGGATAATTCACCCCTCCACTTT
>TRBV24-1|.|12|TRBJ1-2|.
CATSFAGDGYTF
TGTGCCACCAGTTTTGCTGGAGATGGCTACACCTTC
>TRBV27|TRBD2|14|TRBJ2-7|few
CASSLLAGQDEQYF
TGTGCCAGCAGTTTATTAGCGGGGCAAGACGAGCAGTACTTC
>TRBV18|.|13|TRBJ2-1|.
CASSPQGLNEQFF
TGTGCCAGCTCACCTCAGGGACTGAATGAGCAGTTCTTC
>TRBV28|.|12|TRBJ1-1|.
CASSPIVAEAFF
TGTGCCAGCAGTCCCATAGTCGCTGAAGCTTTCTTT
>TRBV3-1|TRBD2|16|TRBJ2-3|many
CASSRRTSGSTDTQYF
TGTGCCAGCAGCCGTCGGACTAGCGGGAGCACAGATACGCAGTATTTT
>TRBV7-9|.|12|TRBJ2-1|.
CASTSVRNEQFF
TGTGCCAGCACCTCAGTACGCAATGAGCAGTTCTTC